A single sample is the source of the 30 T cell receptor beta chains below, sequenced in a study of T cells in Graves' hyperthyroidism and ophthalmopathy. The investigators amplified TCR beta CDR3 regions from RNA transcripts. The TCR CDR3 was amplified in a first-round RT-PCR using the HTBI primer set. TCRdb recomputed calls from the multiplex PCR reads with MiXCR, one row per CDR3 protein. This table holds about 210,000 distinct CDR3 sequences, over 15% found once. Sample: blood. The receptors were gathered from a man aged 45 to 65 with Graves' hyperthyroidism.

The chain's CDR3 is CASYPGGAAYEQYF. The CDR3 DNA reads as TGTGCCTCCTACCCAGGCGGGGCCGCCTACGAGCAGTACTTC. The chain uses TRBV12-3 or TRBV12-4 and TRBJ2-7, with D maybe TRBD2 (6 bases). V was cut by 11 bases and J by 2 bases, with 19 bases left in between. The CDR3 sequence is 14 residues long.

This clonotype was detected ten times or more. The CDR3 region is CSPHTGGVGYTF. In DNA form, the CDR3 reads TGCAGTCCTCACACAGGGGGGGTTGGCTACACCTTC. V is TRBV20-1 and J is TRBJ1-2, with 8 nucleotides matching TRBD1. Germline V gene sequence: CDR1 DFQATT, CDR2 SNEGSKA (reference sequence). The CDR3 totals 12 residues. Germline trimming cut 8 bases from V and 7 bases from J; bases unmatched to any gene: 9.

The chain uses TRBV20-1 and TRBJ2-3; 8 nucleotides align to TRBD2. V was clipped by 0 bases and J by 3 bases; unmatched bases: 5. The CDR3 has 15 residues. Germline V CDR1 and CDR2: DFQATT, SNEGSKA (reference sequence). CDR3 loop: CSARDLSGTTDTQYF. CDR3 nucleotide sequence: TGCAGTGCTAGAGATCTTAGCGGGACTACAGATACGCAGTATTTT.

This clonotype was recorded at least ten times. The chain has TRBV3-1 and TRBJ1-2, with D tentatively TRBD1 (6 bases). Germline CDR1 is LGHDT and CDR2 is YNNKEL (reference sequence). This CDR3 has 16 residues. V was shortened by 1 base and J by 4 bases, with 16 bases between the two germline ends. CDR3 sequence reads: CASSQGLGGQSYGYTF. For the CDR3, the DNA is TGTGCCAGCAGCCAAGGCTTGGGGGGGCAAAGCTATGGCTACACCTTC.

This clonotype was seen ten or more times. V usage is TRBV6-1 and J usage is TRBJ2-1; D might be TRBD1 (6 bases). V dropped 5 bases and J dropped 0 bases, with 8 bases sitting between them. The CDR3 consists of 14 residues. Per germline, CDR1 MNHNS and CDR2 SASEGT. The CDR3 bases are TGTGCCAGCAGTATCAGGGGCTCCTACAATGAGCAGTTCTTC. As protein: CASSIRGSYNEQFF.

This clonotype was counted ten times or more. The rearrangement joins TRBV30 to TRBJ2-1; 7 nucleotides match TRBD1. CDR3 length: 14 residues. Germline V gene data show CDR1 as GTSNPN and CDR2 as SVGIG (reference sequence). Germline trimming cut 2 bases from V and 4 bases from J; bases unmatched to any gene: 5. CDR3 sequence (DNA): TGTGCCTGGAGTCAGGGGGAGCTTTACAATGAGCAGTTCTTC. The encoded protein is CAWSQGELYNEQFF. Looking up the rest from reference TRBV30 and TRBJ2-1 gives the full variable domain: SQTIHQWPATLVQPVGSPLSLECTVEGTSNPNLYWYRQAAGRGLQLLFYSVGIGQISSEVPQNLSASRPQDRQFILSSKKLLLSDSGFYLCAWSQGELYNEQFFGPGTRLTVL.

This clonotype was recorded at least ten times. The chain uses TRBV9 and TRBJ2-1, with 7 positions matching TRBD1. V dropped 0 bases and J dropped 6; count of bases not matched to a gene: 9. Germline CDR1 SGDLS, CDR2 YYNGEE. This CDR3 comprises 16 residues. The DNA of the CDR3 is TGTGCCAGCAGCGTAGGTCTCGGACAGGCCCCCAATGAGCAGTTCTTC. It codes for CASSVGLGQAPNEQFF.

This clonotype appeared a single time. The chain links TRBV4-2 to TRBJ1-1; 7 bases align to TRBD1. Germline V CDR1 and CDR2: LGHNA, YNFKEQ. The CDR3 is 16 residues long. The J segment lost 2 bases and the V segment lost 0 bases, leaving 6 bases of the junction unmatched. The DNA for the CDR3 is TGTGCCAGCAGCCAAGAAATCCAGGGGGTTAACACTGAAGCTTTCTTT. Translated: CASSQEIQGVNTEAFF.

The V gene is TRBV29-1, the J gene TRBJ2-7; 8 bases are shared with TRBD1. J lost 2 bases, V lost 5 bases, and 5 bases had no gene match. CDR3 length: 13 residues. Germline V gene sequence: CDR1 SQVTM, CDR2 ANQGSEA. This chain's CDR3 is CSVRTGRTYEQYF. The CDR3 region has the DNA TGCAGCGTTAGGACAGGGCGCACCTACGAGCAGTACTTC.

The J gene is TRBJ2-5, the V gene TRBV11-1, with D tentatively TRBD1 (6 bases). Germline V CDR1 and CDR2: SGHAT, FQDESV (reference sequence). The CDR3 extends over 17 amino acids. The ends were cut back, 2 bases at V and 3 bases at J, with 19 bases in the middle. DNA for the CDR3: TGTGCCAGCAGCTTACGCACCCTTTCGGGACAAAAAGAGACCCAGTACTTC. Protein product: CASSLRTLSGQKETQYF.

The table lists this clonotype with many counts. The chain couples TRBV28 to TRBJ2-1; D remains unclear. Germline V gene sequence: CDR1 MDHEN, CDR2 SYDVKM. The CDR3 is made up of 13 amino acids. Trimming took 3 bases from V and 3 from J, leaving 6 bases between them. The CDR3: CASSFRFYNEQFF. Here the CDR3 DNA reads TGTGCCAGCAGTTTTCGGTTCTACAATGAGCAGTTCTTC.

As for this clonotype: At one boundary the junction diverges from the germline segment, which might be a read error. The chain combines TRBV30 with TRBJ2-7, with 13 bases identical to TRBD2. This CDR3 has 14 residues. Germline CDR1 and CDR2: GTSNPN and SVGIG (reference sequence). CDR3 amino acids: CAWSGGLAGYEQHF. The CDR3 region has the DNA TGTGCCTGGAGTGGGGGACTAGCGGGGTACGAGCAGCACTTC.

V usage is TRBV20-1 and J usage is TRBJ2-7; weak D call: TRBD1 (6 bases). Germline V lookup: CDR1 DFQATT, CDR2 SNEGSKA (reference sequence). The germline V and J ends were trimmed by 5 bases and 2 bases, with 13 bases remaining between them. The CDR3 length is 13 residues. CDR3: CSALPRTAYEQYF. The CDR3, as DNA: TGCAGTGCTCTCCCCAGGACAGCCTACGAGCAGTACTTC.

This clonotype turned up a few times. This rearrangement joins TRBV2 to TRBJ2-7; D is unclear. CDR1 and CDR2 (germline): SNHLY, FYNNEI. The CDR3 consists of 12 residues. Trimming took 6 bases from V and 3 from J, leaving 9 bases between them. Written as DNA, the CDR3 is TGTGCCAGCAGAGCCCTTTTCTACGAGCAGTACTTC. Translating it yields CASRALFYEQYF. The complete variable domain, with remaining parts taken from reference TRBV2 and TRBJ2-7, reads EPEVTQTPSHQVTQMGQEVILRCVPISNHLYFYWYRQILGQKVEFLVSFYNNEISEKSEIFDDQFSVERPDGSNFTLKIRSTKLEDSAMYFCASRALFYEQYFGPGTRLTVT.

The J gene is TRBJ2-5, the V gene TRBV10-1; maybe TRBD2 (5 bases). Trimming pared 6 bases from V and 5 bases from J, leaving 16 bases between. This CDR3 spans 14 amino acids. Per the germline V gene, CDR1 is WNHNN and CDR2 is SYGVQD (reference sequence). Here the CDR3 reads CASSPEGRVETQYF. The CDR3 nucleotides read TGCGCCAGCAGCCCCGAGGGTCGAGTGGAGACCCAGTACTTC.

J is TRBJ2-5 and V is TRBV5-1; TRBD1 matches 7 bases. The CDR3 is made up of 14 amino acids. Germline CDR1 SGHRS, CDR2 YFSETQ. With V trimmed by 3 bases and J by 3 bases, 5 bases remained unmatched. CDR3 region: CASSSFTGEETQYF. CDR3 DNA: TGCGCCAGCAGCTCGTTTACAGGGGAAGAGACCCAGTACTTC.

This clonotype was observed many times. The gene calls are TRBV11-2 and TRBJ2-1; TRBD1 might be the D (6 bases). The germline V gene has CDR1 SGHAT and CDR2 FQNNGV. The CDR3 is 13 amino acids. Trimming left V 3 bases short and J 9 bases short, with 12 bases between. This chain's CDR3 is CASSFGQRSEQFF. Here the CDR3 DNA reads TGTGCCAGCAGCTTTGGACAGAGGAGTGAGCAGTTCTTC.

In its sample, this clonotype was seen many times. This chain uses TRBV28 with TRBJ2-7; 14 positions agree with TRBD2. V shed 8 bases, J shed 6 bases, and the junction held 3 bases outside the gene matches. CDR3 length equals 13 residues. Per the germline V gene, CDR1 is MDHEN and CDR2 is SYDVKM. The CDR3 spells CASGTSGRREQYF. CDR3 coding DNA: TGTGCCAGCGGGACTAGCGGGAGACGCGAGCAGTACTTC.

The chain combines TRBV4-2 with TRBJ2-7; the match to TRBD2 covers 8 bases. The CDR3 totals 16 residues. Trimming removed 5 bases from V and 7 bases from J; junction bases left unmatched: 16. Germline V CDR1 and CDR2: LGHNA, YNFKEQ. The CDR3 DNA follows: TGTGCCAGCAGCGACTCAACCGGGACTAGACGGTATGAGCAGTACTTC. This codes for CASSDSTGTRRYEQYF.

This chain's CDR3 is CASSASGSKGSEQFF. The CDR3 DNA follows: TGTGCCAGCAGCGCCAGCGGGAGTAAAGGTAGTGAGCAGTTCTTC. V and J are TRBV9 and TRBJ2-1, with 8 bases that match TRBD2. The CDR3 has 15 amino acids. V was clipped by 3 bases and J by 9 bases; unmatched bases: 11. Per the germline V gene, CDR1 is SGDLS and CDR2 is YYNGEE.

This clonotype was seen only a few times. This sequence joins TRBV19 and TRBJ2-2; D not resolved. With 3 bases removed from V and 4 bases from J, the gap between germline ends came to 12 bases. This CDR3 is built from 15 residues. The germline V gene encodes CDR1 LNHDA and CDR2 SQIVND (reference sequence). The DNA for the CDR3 is TGTGCCAGTAGTATTGGTCCGGCGAGCACCGGGGAGCTGTTTTTT. It codes for CASSIGPASTGELFF.

This clonotype was found many times. The J gene is TRBJ2-1, the V gene TRBV5-1; the D gene is possibly TRBD2 (6 bases). The CDR3 length is 15 residues. V dropped 4 bases and J dropped 2 bases, with 13 bases sitting between them. CDR1 SGHRS and CDR2 YFSETQ come from the germline V gene. The CDR3 DNA reads as TGCGCCAGCAGCGGCGGTTCGGGAGCCTACAATGAGCAGTTCTTC. It yields the protein CASSGGSGAYNEQFF. The complete variable domain, with remaining parts taken from reference TRBV5-1 and TRBJ2-1, reads KAGVTQTPRYLIKTRGQQVTLSCSPISGHRSVSWYQQTPGQGLQFLFEYFSETQRNKGNFPGRFSGRQFSNSRSEMNVSTLELGDSALYLCASSGGSGAYNEQFFGPGTRLTVL.

The chain joins TRBV20-1 to TRBJ2-1; D gene unclear. CDR1 is DFQATT and CDR2 is SNEGSKA in the germline V gene (reference sequence). Trimming took off 4 bases at V and 7 bases at J, with 5 bases between the two ends. This CDR3 spans 10 amino acids. CDR3 sequence reads: CSAMENEQFF. CDR3 nucleotide sequence: TGCAGTGCTATGGAGAATGAGCAGTTCTTC.

The chain employs TRBV7-9 and TRBJ2-3; D gene uncertain. The germline V gene encodes CDR1 SEHNR and CDR2 FQNEAQ (reference sequence). The CDR3 loop spans 14 amino acids. Trimming removed 3 bases from V and 4 bases from J, with 11 bases in between. DNA of the CDR3: TGTGCCAGCAGCTTGGCGGAAGGATCAGATACGCAGTATTTT. As protein: CASSLAEGSDTQYF.

This clonotype was counted between two and nine times. The chain uses TRBV5-6 and TRBJ2-1; TRBD2 matches 11 bases. V shed 4 bases, J shed 1 base, and the junction held 13 bases outside the gene matches. Germline CDR1 SGHDT, CDR2 YYEEEE. This CDR3 region has 19 residues. The DNA of the CDR3 is TGTGCCAGCAGCATACCCGGGACTAGCGGATTATTATCCTACAATGAGCAGTTCTTC. It specifies CASSIPGTSGLLSYNEQFF.

This clonotype was seen repeatedly, ten times or more. The chain joins TRBV3-1 to TRBJ1-2, with D possibly being TRBD1 (5 bases). V shed 1 base and J shed 2 bases, with 11 bases lying between them. In germline, CDR1 is LGHDT, CDR2 YNNKEL (reference sequence). The CDR3 is 15 residues long. The CDR3: CASSQGLGQNYGYTF. The DNA for the CDR3 is TGTGCCAGCAGCCAAGGATTGGGGCAGAACTATGGCTACACCTTC.

This clonotype has a handful of counts. The rearrangement links TRBV4-3 to TRBJ2-5, with 9 nucleotides matching TRBD2. In germline, CDR1 is LGHNA, CDR2 YSLEER. The CDR3 is made up of 17 amino acids. Trimming at V came to 1 base and at J to 3 bases, leaving 9 bases not matched to a gene. The CDR3 DNA reads as TGCGCCAGCAGCCAAGTGGGTCTAGCGGGAATAGAAGAGACCCAGTACTTC. This sequence encodes CASSQVGLAGIEETQYF.

This clonotype was seen repeatedly, ten times or more. The genes are TRBV20-1 and TRBJ1-1, with 7 bases fitting TRBD1. The V segment lost 5 bases and the J segment 0 bases; nucleotides outside the gene matches: 6. Per germline, CDR1 DFQATT and CDR2 SNEGSKA (reference sequence). This CDR3 contains 14 residues. The CDR3 nucleotides read TGCAGTGCTCTAAAGACAGGGATGAACACTGAAGCTTTCTTT. It translates to CSALKTGMNTEAFF.

With regard to this clonotype: This may be a read error: a much more frequent sequence differs by one nucleotide. The J gene is TRBJ2-7, the V gene TRBV11-2; D is unresolved. This CDR3 contains 15 residues. CDR1 and CDR2 from the germline V gene are SGHAT and FQNNGV. CDR3 nucleotide sequence: TGTGCCAGCAGCTTATTTATGGGCGGAAACTACAAGCAGTACTTC. It yields the protein CASSLFMGGNYKQYF.

This clonotype has ten or more counts. The chain couples TRBV18 to TRBJ2-3; weak D call: TRBD2 (6 bases). Between the trimmed V and J ends, which lost 6 bases and 1 base, there was a span of 17 bases. The germline V gene has CDR1 KGHSH and CDR2 LQKENI. The CDR3 is made up of 16 amino acids. CDR3 bases: TGTGCCAGCTCCCCCGCCCCCTGGGGGGGCACAGATACGCAGTATTTT. It is translated as CASSPAPWGGTDTQYF.